This record concerns one TCR beta chain sequence. This entry comes from a study of blood T cell repertoires in COVID-19. Looking at the study overall: Nucleic acid was either cDNA or gDNA, and it came from T cells, B-cell-depleted T cells, or PBMCs.

Produced via immunoSEQ multiplex PCR; TCRdb's table is partial and in-frame only. The data hold under 250,000 clones, with around four fifths observed a single time. Sequencing was carried out using peripheral blood. This sequence originates from a man aged 50-59 years with acute or convalescent COVID-19.

CDR3 residues: CASSLAFTSGPNEQFF. CDR3 DNA: TGTGCCAGCAGCTTGGCTTTTACTAGCGGGCCCAATGAGCAGTTCTTC. This rearrangement joins TRBV5-5 to TRBJ2-1, with 9 bases identical to TRBD2. This CDR3 has 16 residues. The germline V gene has CDR1 SGHKS and CDR2 YYEKEE (reference sequence). J gave up 6 bases and V 0 bases, and 7 bases lay outside the gene matches.